Listed here are 4 T cell receptor beta chains from one sample, sequenced in a study of Ad26.COV2.S vaccination and SARS-CoV-2 variants. Regarding treatment: some 20 received Ad26.COV2.S at low or high dose, single or two shots; 5 received placebo; per-sample allocation not given. Specimens were obtained on day 63 following the first vaccine or placebo injection. Here immunoSEQ multiplex PCR was the method, and the copy in TCRdb shows in-frame clones only, minus some. The sample consists of some 290,000 clones, around 83% of them appearing once. The sample here was peripheral blood, taken in a trial of Ad26.COV2.S vaccine versus placebo. These receptors originate from a person between 18 and 59 years old who received the Ad26.COV2.S COVID-19 vaccine or a placebo.

This chain joins TRBV19 and TRBJ1-6; no clear D gene. The germline V gene encodes CDR1 LNHDA and CDR2 SQIVND (reference sequence). CDR3 length: 21 residues. V shed 5 bases and J shed 0 bases, with 26 bases lying between them. The CDR3, as DNA: TGTGCCAGTAGTCGCGCGTCGACCCGTTCCCCGATGGGCTCCTATAATTCACCCCTCCACTTT. Its protein product is CASSRASTRSPMGSYNSPLHF.

This chain uses TRBV18 with TRBJ1-4; 8 nucleotides match TRBD1. There are 16 residues in the CDR3. Trimming at V came to 2 bases and at J to 4 bases, leaving 6 bases not matched to a gene. Germline-derived CDR1 and CDR2 are KGHSH and LQKENI. The CDR3 here is CASSPFKGQGNEKLFF. The CDR3 DNA is TGTGCCAGCTCACCATTTAAAGGACAGGGTAATGAAAAACTGTTTTTT.

This chain joins TRBV7-3 and TRBJ2-5; no definite D call. There are 13 residues in the CDR3. Trimming shortened V by 0 bases and J by 7 bases, and 9 bases separated the two germline ends. CDR1 SGHTA and CDR2 FQGTGA come from the germline V gene. CDR3 DNA sequence: TGTGCCAGCAGCTTAACGTTTGGTGGGACCCAGTACTTC. Translation gives CASSLTFGGTQYF.

CDR3 bases: TGTGCCAGCAGTAGACAGGGGGGAAACACCATATATTTT. Translated, it gives CASSRQGGNTIYF. The chain links TRBV6-1 to TRBJ1-3; TRBD1 matches at 8 bases. This CDR3 region has 13 residues. Germline V lookup: CDR1 MNHNS, CDR2 SASEGT. V lost 5 bases and J lost 4; bases outside the gene matches: 1.